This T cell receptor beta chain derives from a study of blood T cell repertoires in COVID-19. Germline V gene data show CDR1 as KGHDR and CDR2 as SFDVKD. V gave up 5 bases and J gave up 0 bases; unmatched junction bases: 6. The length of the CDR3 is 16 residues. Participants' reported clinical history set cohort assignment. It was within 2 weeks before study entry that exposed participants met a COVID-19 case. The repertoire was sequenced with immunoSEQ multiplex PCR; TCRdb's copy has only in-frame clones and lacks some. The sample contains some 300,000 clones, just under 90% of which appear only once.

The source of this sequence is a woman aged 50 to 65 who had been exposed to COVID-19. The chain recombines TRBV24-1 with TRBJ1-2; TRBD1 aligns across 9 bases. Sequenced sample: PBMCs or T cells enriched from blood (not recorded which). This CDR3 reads CATSAGQGRANYGYTF. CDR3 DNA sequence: TGTGCCACCAGTGCTGGACAGGGGAGGGCTAACTATGGCTACACCTTC.